A selection of T cell receptor beta chains follows, all from one sample in a study of T cell responses to AZD1222 COVID-19 vaccine. Some clones are missing from TCRdb's copy, which holds only in-frame ones; the method was immunoSEQ multiplex PCR. In the table there are approximately 150,000 clones, approximately 90% of which are singletons. The sample was peripheral blood, taken 28 days after the second AZD1222 dose. Receptor source: an adult who received the AZD1222 COVID-19 vaccine. Each CDR3 is given with its conserved first and last residue. Each record gives: V gene, J gene, D gene, clone size, CDR3 protein, CDR3 DNA. D genes are given only for firm matches. A clone size is listed for some rows: how often the clone was seen (once, few, many), or a class if it is expanded.

v_call: TRBV28
j_call: TRBJ1-6
d_call: TRBD1
clone_size: .
cdr3_aa: CASRQGNSPLHF
cdr3_nt: TGTGCCAGCCGACAGGGAAATTCACCCCTCCACTTT

v_call: TRBV25-1
j_call: TRBJ1-4
d_call: TRBD1
clone_size: .
cdr3_aa: CASSKGQGGWSEKLFF
cdr3_nt: TGTGCCAGCAGTAAGGGACAGGGGGGCTGGAGTGAAAAACTGTTTTTT

v_call: TRBV27
j_call: TRBJ1-6
d_call: .
clone_size: .
cdr3_aa: CASSLSGGLSPLHF
cdr3_nt: TGTGCCAGCAGTTTATCGGGGGGGCTTTCACCCCTCCACTTT

v_call: TRBV10-3
j_call: TRBJ2-6
d_call: .
clone_size: .
cdr3_aa: CAINRGGLSSSGANVLTF
cdr3_nt: TGTGCCATCAATCGTGGGGGCCTGTCCAGCTCTGGGGCCAACGTCCTGACTTTC

v_call: TRBV3-1/TRBV3-2
j_call: TRBJ2-3
d_call: .
clone_size: .
cdr3_aa: CASSQTTFSSTDTQYF
cdr3_nt: TGTGCCAGCAGCCAGACGACATTCTCTAGCACAGATACGCAGTATTTT

v_call: TRBV10-1
j_call: TRBJ2-1
d_call: .
clone_size: .
cdr3_aa: CASSEGDGEQFF
cdr3_nt: TGCGCCAGCAGTGAGGGGGACGGTGAGCAGTTCTTC

v_call: TRBV10-3
j_call: TRBJ1-4
d_call: .
clone_size: .
cdr3_aa: CAIALGINEKLFF
cdr3_nt: TGTGCTATCGCCCTAGGCATTAATGAAAAACTGTTTTTT

v_call: TRBV23-1
j_call: TRBJ1-5
d_call: .
clone_size: .
cdr3_aa: CASSRTDSGKGQPQHF
cdr3_nt: TGCGCCAGCAGTCGAACGGACAGCGGTAAGGGCCAGCCCCAGCATTTT

v_call: TRBV27
j_call: TRBJ2-7
d_call: TRBD2
clone_size: few
cdr3_aa: CASSFPGTSVSYEQYF
cdr3_nt: TGTGCCAGCAGTTTCCCCGGGACTAGTGTCTCGTACGAGCAGTACTTC

v_call: TRBV4-1
j_call: TRBJ1-1
d_call: TRBD1
clone_size: .
cdr3_aa: CASSHSNRGETEAFF
cdr3_nt: TGCGCCAGCAGCCATTCTAACAGGGGGGAGACTGAAGCTTTCTTT

v_call: TRBV18
j_call: TRBJ2-7
d_call: .
clone_size: .
cdr3_aa: CASSSRDDEQYF
cdr3_nt: TGTGCCAGCTCATCACGGGACGACGAGCAGTACTTC

v_call: TRBV10-2
j_call: TRBJ2-7
d_call: TRBD1
clone_size: few
cdr3_aa: CASSWTGEGYEQYF
cdr3_nt: TGCGCCAGCAGTTGGACAGGGGAGGGGTACGAGCAGTACTTC

v_call: TRBV19
j_call: TRBJ1-1
d_call: .
clone_size: .
cdr3_aa: CASSIRGNTEAFF
cdr3_nt: TGTGCCAGTAGTATCAGAGGGAACACTGAAGCTTTCTTT

v_call: TRBV4-3
j_call: TRBJ1-6
d_call: .
clone_size: .
cdr3_aa: CASSQDNAAYNSPLHF
cdr3_nt: TGCGCCAGCAGCCAAGATAACGCCGCGTATAATTCACCCCTCCACTTT

v_call: TRBV6-2/TRBV6-3
j_call: TRBJ2-1
d_call: TRBD2
clone_size: .
cdr3_aa: CASSYSGLGGEQFF
cdr3_nt: TGTGCCAGCAGTTACTCGGGACTAGGCGGTGAGCAGTTCTTC

v_call: TRBV18
j_call: TRBJ1-5
d_call: .
clone_size: .
cdr3_aa: CASSPAVLGPTGNQPQHF
cdr3_nt: TGTGCCAGCTCACCAGCGGTGTTGGGACCGACGGGCAATCAGCCCCAGCATTTT

v_call: TRBV4-1
j_call: TRBJ1-5
d_call: .
clone_size: .
cdr3_aa: CASSASGGPEPQHF
cdr3_nt: TGCGCCAGCAGCGCCAGCGGTGGGCCGGAACCCCAGCATTTT

v_call: TRBV5-1
j_call: TRBJ2-7
d_call: .
clone_size: .
cdr3_aa: CASSPGTPPYEQYF
cdr3_nt: TGCGCCAGCAGCCCGGGGACACCACCCTACGAGCAGTACTTC

v_call: TRBV11-2
j_call: TRBJ1-6
d_call: TRBD1
clone_size: .
cdr3_aa: CASTGQGKNSPLHF
cdr3_nt: TGTGCCAGCACCGGACAGGGAAAGAATTCACCCCTCCACTTT

v_call: TRBV19
j_call: TRBJ2-3
d_call: .
clone_size: .
cdr3_aa: CASSTTGVTDTQYF
cdr3_nt: TGTGCCAGTAGCACAACGGGTGTTACAGATACGCAGTATTTT

v_call: TRBV2
j_call: TRBJ2-1
d_call: .
clone_size: .
cdr3_aa: CASKPHQGDYDEQFF
cdr3_nt: TGTGCCAGCAAGCCCCACCAAGGAGATTATGATGAGCAGTTCTTC

v_call: TRBV4-1
j_call: TRBJ2-3
d_call: .
clone_size: .
cdr3_aa: CASSQDPLLNSPDTQYF
cdr3_nt: TGCGCCAGCAGCCAAGACCCTCTACTAAATTCCCCAGATACGCAGTATTTT

v_call: TRBV6-5
j_call: TRBJ2-7
d_call: .
clone_size: .
cdr3_aa: CVSGRDVAAYEQYF
cdr3_nt: TGTGTCAGTGGCCGGGATGTTGCCGCCTACGAGCAGTACTTC

v_call: TRBV5-8
j_call: TRBJ1-4
d_call: .
clone_size: .
cdr3_aa: CASTRRGGVGEKLFF
cdr3_nt: TGTGCCAGCACCAGACGGGGGGGCGTAGGGGAAAAACTGTTTTTT

v_call: TRBV18
j_call: TRBJ2-2
d_call: TRBD1
clone_size: .
cdr3_aa: CASSPTLLTGKAGELFF
cdr3_nt: TGTGCCAGCTCACCAACCCTATTGACAGGGAAGGCCGGGGAGCTGTTTTTT

v_call: TRBV5-5
j_call: TRBJ2-7
d_call: .
clone_size: .
cdr3_aa: CASRLDILRYEQYF
cdr3_nt: TGTGCCAGCAGATTGGACATATTACGGTACGAGCAGTACTTC

v_call: TRBV6-1
j_call: TRBJ1-4
d_call: .
clone_size: once
cdr3_aa: CASSEGGHNEKLFF
cdr3_nt: TGTGCCAGCAGTGAAGGGGGGCATAATGAAAAACTGTTTTTT